This T cell receptor beta chain was sequenced during a study of blood T cell repertoires in COVID-19. In the original analysis: Researchers report that nucleated cell counts were estimated from reference gene primer amplification. TCRdb keeps only in-frame clones here, not all; method: immunoSEQ multiplex PCR. V, J and clone size reflect that table, while D and trimming were determined from the DNA. This sample yields roughly 200,000 clones, of which 65% to 85% are seen a single time; about 4.4% belongs to the top ten. The CDR3 loop spans 18 amino acids. Germline assignment: CDR1 LNHDA and CDR2 SQIVND (reference sequence). V dropped 2 bases and J dropped 4; count of bases not matched to a gene: 14.

Sequenced: peripheral blood. This chain links TRBV19 with TRBJ1-5, with TRBD1 matching 7 bases. The sequence was obtained from a man in his fifties or sixties with active or convalescent COVID-19. The CDR3 protein is CASSITSRVGDSNQPQHF. In DNA form, the CDR3 reads TGTGCCAGTAGTATAACTTCTCGAGTTGGGGACAGTAATCAGCCCCAGCATTTT. The entire variable domain, with the rest obtained from reference TRBV19 and TRBJ1-5, is as follows: DGGITQSPKYLFRKEGQNVTLSCEQNLNHDAMYWYRQDPGQGLRLIYYSQIVNDFQKGDIAEGYSVSREKKESFPLTVTSAQKNPTAFYLCASSITSRVGDSNQPQHFGDGTRLSIL.